These 21 T cell receptor beta chains were all obtained from the same sample, sequenced in a study of T-cell reconstitution after alpha-beta-depleted transplantation in children. For TCRbeta, the library was prepared with unique molecular identifiers. TCRdb called the PCR reads again in MiXCR, with one record for every CDR3 protein. The top ten hold roughly two fifths of the sample, which has hundreds of thousands of distinct CDR3 sequences, 15% to 20% seen once. Sequencing used PBMCs, mostly from graft donor cells, obtained 360 days after TCRalphabeta/CD19-depleted stem cell transplant. The receptor source for this set is a male patient under 10 years old who had a stem cell transplant for acute lymphoblastic leukemia, so the T cells may come from the graft donor.

The chain has TRBV29-1 and TRBJ2-3, with 10 bases that match TRBD2. Germline V gene data show CDR1 as SQVTM and CDR2 as ANQGSEA. The CDR3 covers 14 residues. Unmatched junction bases numbered 4, after V lost 5 bases and J lost 2 bases. CDR3 nucleotide sequence: TGCAGCGTTCCACTAGCGGGATACACAGATACGCAGTATTTT. This codes for CSVPLAGYTDTQYF.

This clonotype was counted ten times or more. The chain links TRBV7-2 to TRBJ2-7; weak D call: TRBD1 (5 bases). The CDR3 contains 15 residues. The ends were cut back, 5 bases at V and 4 bases at J, with 18 bases in the middle. Germline V gene data show CDR1 as SGHTA and CDR2 as FQGNSA. The DNA for the CDR3 is TGTGCCAGCAGCCCACCCAGGGAAAGGGGATACGAGCAGTACTTC. This translates into CASSPPRERGYEQYF.

This clonotype has a handful of counts. The V and J genes are TRBV5-1 and TRBJ2-7, with 10 bases matching TRBD1. This CDR3 has 16 amino acids. Germline assignment: CDR1 SGHRS and CDR2 YFSETQ. Trimming took 0 bases from V and 5 from J; bases not matched to a gene: 8. CDR3: CASSLAGGQGTNEQYF. The DNA for the CDR3 is TGCGCCAGCAGCTTGGCCGGGGGACAGGGGACAAACGAGCAGTACTTC.

This clonotype was counted only a few times. The chain has TRBV5-1 and TRBJ2-2, with 8 bases identical to TRBD2. The junction had 6 bases not matched to a gene; V was cut back by 1 base and J by 1 base. The CDR3 is 17 residues long. Germline loops: CDR1 SGHRS, CDR2 YFSETQ. Here the CDR3 DNA reads TGCGCCAGCAGCTTGTTTGCGGGAGGAGGGAACACCGGGGAGCTGTTTTTT. Its translation is CASSLFAGGGNTGELFF.

The CDR3 DNA follows: TGTGCCAGCAGTCCCAACAGGGGGCCGGGTAATCAGCCCCAGCATTTT. The encoded protein is CASSPNRGPGNQPQHF. This sequence joins TRBV28 and TRBJ1-5, with TRBD1 identical over 9 bases. J gave up 4 bases and V 5 bases, and 9 bases lay outside the gene matches. This CDR3 spans 16 amino acids. The germline V gene has CDR1 MDHEN and CDR2 SYDVKM.

This clonotype was seen only a few times. V and J are TRBV14 and TRBJ2-7; D is tentatively TRBD1 or TRBD2 (5 bases each). V was clipped by 3 bases and J by 3 bases, with 18 bases between them. Germline CDR1 is SGHDN and CDR2 is FVKESK. There are 16 residues in the CDR3. The CDR3 here is CASSQDRDPSHYEQYF. The DNA of the CDR3 is TGTGCCAGCAGCCAGGACCGGGACCCGTCCCACTACGAGCAGTACTTC.

This clonotype was found many times. The chain employs TRBV4-3 and TRBJ2-3; perhaps TRBD2 as D (6 bases). The ends were cut back, 0 bases at V and 8 bases at J, with 12 bases in the middle. The CDR3 has 14 amino acids. CDR1 is LGHNA, CDR2 YSLEER, per germline. The CDR3 region has the DNA TGCGCCAGCAGCCAAGATCTCAAGGGAGGTACGCAGTATTTT. This encodes CASSQDLKGGTQYF.

This chain connects TRBV20-1 to TRBJ2-1; TRBD1 might be the D (6 bases). Germline V gene lookup returns CDR1 DFQATT and CDR2 SNEGSKA (reference sequence). V was cut by 2 bases and J by 6 bases, with 11 bases left in between. The CDR3 length is 13 residues. CDR3 protein: CSARTGRVNEQFF. The CDR3 coding sequence is TGCAGTGCTAGAACAGGGCGAGTCAATGAGCAGTTCTTC.

This clonotype was observed a few times. The V gene is TRBV18, the J gene TRBJ2-5; D not certain. Trimming removed 3 bases at V and 7 bases at J, with 21 bases between. Germline V gene data show CDR1 as KGHSH and CDR2 as LQKENI. The CDR3 contains 16 residues. DNA for the CDR3: TGTGCCAGCTCACCCATTGTCTGGGATGGGTCGGTGACCCAGTACTTC. Protein sequence: CASSPIVWDGSVTQYF.

The chain links TRBV20-1 to TRBJ2-7; D not certain. Trimming removed 3 bases at V and 4 bases at J, with 10 bases between. CDR1 is DFQATT and CDR2 is SNEGSKA in the germline V gene (reference sequence). This CDR3 has 12 amino acids. CDR3 region: CSASILRYEQYF. The CDR3 DNA reads TGCAGTGCTAGTATCCTTCGGTACGAGCAGTACTTC.

The rearrangement joins TRBV28 to TRBJ2-7; TRBD1 matches 10 bases. Germline CDR1 reads MDHEN; CDR2 reads SYDVKM. J lost 3 bases, V lost 6 bases, and 8 bases had no gene match. The CDR3 is made up of 15 amino acids. The CDR3 reads CASSGGGQGRYEQYF. CDR3 nucleotide sequence: TGTGCCAGCAGCGGGGGGGGACAGGGGCGCTACGAGCAGTACTTC.

This clonotype was counted a few times. For the CDR3, the DNA is TGCGCCAGCAGCCCACACCTGACTAGCGGGGTTACCTACGAGCAGTACTTC. It specifies CASSPHLTSGVTYEQYF. The chain carries TRBV4-3 and TRBJ2-7; 11 bases fit TRBD2. The V gene's germline CDR1 is LGHNA and CDR2 YSLEER. The CDR3 consists of 17 residues. With V trimmed by 4 bases and J by 2 bases, 10 bases remained unmatched.

This clonotype has just a few counts. The genes are TRBV28 and TRBJ2-5; no firm D call. The germline gives CDR1 MDHEN, CDR2 SYDVKM. V lost 3 bases and J 2 bases, leaving 13 bases between the germline ends. This CDR3 region has 15 residues. This CDR3 is CASSLWVLEQETQYF. The CDR3 nucleotides are TGTGCCAGCAGTTTGTGGGTGCTAGAACAAGAGACCCAGTACTTC.

This clonotype was recorded a few times. The chain is built from TRBV2 and TRBJ2-7; D unresolved. In germline, CDR1 is SNHLY, CDR2 FYNNEI. Trimming removed 4 bases from V and 1 base from J, with 5 bases in between. The CDR3 runs to 12 residues. For the CDR3, the DNA is TGTGCCAGCAGTGGTGAATCCTACGAGCAGTACTTC. Its protein product is CASSGESYEQYF.

The rearrangement links TRBV27 to TRBJ2-1; tentative D call: TRBD2 (6 bases). Deletions cut 4 bases from V and 6 bases from J, with 7 bases between. Germline V CDR1 and CDR2: MNHEY, SMNVEV (reference sequence). The CDR3 is 12 amino acids. The CDR3: CASSSLANEQFF. The CDR3 DNA reads as TGTGCCAGCAGTTCACTAGCCAATGAGCAGTTCTTC.

V and J are TRBV7-6 and TRBJ2-1, with no clear D. The CDR3 is 13 residues long. V lost 1 base and J 15 bases, leaving 16 bases between the germline ends. Germline lookup yields CDR1 SGHVS and CDR2 FNYEAQ. The CDR3 here is CASSLEPLYSLFF. The CDR3 region has the DNA TGTGCCAGCAGCTTAGAACCCCTCTACTCCTTGTTCTTC.

This clonotype was detected only a few times. The V gene is TRBV20-1, the J gene TRBJ2-1; 9 bases are a match to TRBD2. There are 13 residues in the CDR3. Germline V gives CDR1 DFQATT, CDR2 SNEGSKA (reference sequence). V was clipped by 5 bases and J by 6 bases; unmatched bases: 5. Here the CDR3 DNA reads TGCAGTGCTCTGCGGGAGGGGAGCAATGAGCAGTTCTTC. Translating it yields CSALREGSNEQFF.

The chain links TRBV20-1 to TRBJ2-1, with TRBD2 as a possible D gene (6 bases). Trimming stripped 1 base from V and 7 bases from J, with 17 bases between. Germline assignment: CDR1 DFQATT and CDR2 SNEGSKA (reference sequence). This CDR3 comprises 15 residues. This chain's CDR3 is CSARGEVMGGNEQFF. The CDR3 DNA reads TGCAGTGCTAGAGGGGAGGTCATGGGTGGGAATGAGCAGTTCTTC.

This clonotype was seen only a few times. The chain combines TRBV7-3 with TRBJ2-3; 16 nucleotides agree with TRBD2. Germline assignment: CDR1 SGHTA and CDR2 FQGTGA. The CDR3 length is 19 residues. J lost 0 bases, V lost 4 bases, and 7 bases had no gene match. CDR3: CASSSGLAGGFSSTDTQYF. For the CDR3, the DNA is TGTGCCAGCAGCTCGGGACTAGCGGGAGGGTTCTCCAGCACAGATACGCAGTATTTT.

There are a few counts of this clonotype. This chain joins TRBV28 and TRBJ2-7; TRBD2 aligns across 14 bases. CDR3 length: 18 residues. Germline lookup yields CDR1 MDHEN and CDR2 SYDVKM. V lost 8 bases to trimming and J lost 4 bases; unmatched junction nucleotides: 16. CDR3 residues: CASAPGLAGALGRYEQYF. Here the CDR3 DNA reads TGTGCCAGCGCCCCGGGACTAGCGGGAGCCCTAGGACGGTACGAGCAGTACTTC.

The V and J genes are TRBV9 and TRBJ1-2; D remains ambiguous. CDR3 length equals 14 residues. Between the trimmed V and J ends, which lost 0 bases and 5 bases, there was a span of 11 bases. Germline V gene lookup returns CDR1 SGDLS and CDR2 YYNGEE. CDR3 sequence: CASSVAWDFYGYTF. CDR3 DNA: TGTGCCAGCAGCGTAGCGTGGGATTTTTATGGCTACACCTTC.